The text below deals with one T cell receptor beta chain. Generated by immunoSEQ multiplex PCR, the TCRdb table keeps only in-frame clones and is missing some. The data show tens of thousands of clones, with 60% to 80% seen just once and roughly 4% held by the top ten. These data are taken from a study of blood T cell repertoires in COVID-19. The CDR3 is 14 residues long. CDR1 is ENHRY and CDR2 is SYGVKD in the germline V gene. The ends were cut back, 6 bases at V and 4 bases at J, with 15 bases in the middle. This clonotype was obtained from a woman between 50 and 59 years old with acute or convalescent COVID-19. Specimen: peripheral blood. V is TRBV10-3 and J is TRBJ1-2, with unresolved D. The CDR3 DNA reads as TGTGCCATCAGCGGTTCGGGTGCCGCCTATGGCTACACCTTC. Protein product: CAISGSGAAYGYTF.